The sequence of this TCR beta chain was determined in a study of regulatory T cells in long-lasting Graves disease. Whole-study findings and limits: New patients shared roughly 1,000 public clonotypes, fewer than the 2,741 shared by persistent patients.

This clonotype was observed at least ten times. The antigen is not known. Time point: newly diagnosed GD, antithyroid drugs for less than 3 months. PBMCs were the source of the RNA used for TCR sequencing. The patients were enrolled through endocrinology in Xi'an, China. Construction of the TCR beta libraries employed iRepertoire HTBI primers in conjunction with Arm-PCR of CDR3 regions. One entry per CDR3 protein, called by TCRdb with MiXCR from the multiplex PCR reads. The table lists around 450,000 distinct CDR3 sequences, 15% of them singletons. The sample also formed part of further work on T cells in Graves' hyperthyroidism and ophthalmopathy. That source notes: First-round RT-PCR of the TCR CDR3 relied on the HTBI primer set.

Material: peripheral blood mononuclear cells (PBMCs), obtained at new diagnosis, from a patient treated with antithyroid drugs. The TCR comes from a woman aged 30 to 39 with Graves disease.

The CDR3 coding sequence is TGTGCCAGCAGCCAAGTCGAAAGCTCCTACAATGAGCAGTTCTTC. Amino acid sequence: CASSQVESSYNEQFF. The chain combines TRBV3-1 with TRBJ2-1; D is unclear. V lost 1 base, J lost 0 bases, and 7 bases lay in between. Germline loops: CDR1 LGHDT, CDR2 YNNKEL (reference sequence). This CDR3 region has 15 residues.